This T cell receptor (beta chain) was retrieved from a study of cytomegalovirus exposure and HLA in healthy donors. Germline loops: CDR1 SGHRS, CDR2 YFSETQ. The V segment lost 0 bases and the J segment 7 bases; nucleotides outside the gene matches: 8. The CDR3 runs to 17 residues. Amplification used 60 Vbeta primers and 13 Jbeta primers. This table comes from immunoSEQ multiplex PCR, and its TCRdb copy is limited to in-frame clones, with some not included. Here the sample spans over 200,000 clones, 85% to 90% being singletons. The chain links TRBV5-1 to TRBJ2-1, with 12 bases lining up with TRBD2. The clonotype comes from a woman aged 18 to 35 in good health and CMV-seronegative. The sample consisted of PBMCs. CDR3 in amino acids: CASSLVSPSGGGNEQFF. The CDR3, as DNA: TGCGCCAGCAGCTTGGTTTCTCCTAGCGGGGGGGGTAATGAGCAGTTCTTC.